This TCR beta chain is drawn from a study of blood T cell repertoires in COVID-19. For the study at large: Specimens from acute and convalescent COVID-19 originated in the United States, Italy and Spain.

The repertoire was sequenced with immunoSEQ multiplex PCR; TCRdb's copy has only in-frame clones and lacks some. This table has 130,000 to 150,000 clones, 75% to 90% appearing once. The germline V gene has CDR1 MNHEY and CDR2 SVGEGT. CDR3 size: 14 residues. Trimming pared 5 bases from V and 0 bases from J, leaving 10 bases between. The sequence came from a man aged 18 to 35 with COVID-19, enrolled during active disease. This chain joins TRBV6-2 or TRBV6-3 and TRBJ1-2; D is unresolved. The sample taken for sequencing was peripheral blood. DNA of the CDR3: TGTGCCAGCAGTCCCGCGGTACCTAACTATGGCTACACCTTC. This sequence encodes CASSPAVPNYGYTF.